This TCR beta chain originates from a study of cytomegalovirus exposure and HLA in healthy donors. Primers for the PCR totalled 60 Vbeta and 13 Jbeta. Under the authors' procedure: Per a later analysis, the number of unique TCR beta chains was some 75 million, of which around 10 million were shared. The data were produced by immunoSEQ multiplex PCR, yet TCRdb's version contains in-frame clones alone and is incomplete. That table furnishes V, J and clone size, whereas the DNA furnished D and trimming. The sample table sets out under 250,000 clones. There are 13 residues in the CDR3. J lost 7 bases, V lost 6 bases, and 6 bases had no gene match. Germline CDR1 and CDR2: SGDLS and YYNGEE. The donors (healthy individuals) were bone marrow donors. These donors counted as nominally healthy when sampled, but unrecorded immune exposures were likely.

This sequence joins TRBV9 and TRBJ2-2, with 7 positions matching TRBD2. Material: PBMCs. The clonotype originates from a girl aged 2 to 9 in good health and CMV-seropositive. The CDR3, as DNA: TGTGCCAGCAAACTGGGAGGGGACGGGGAGCTGTTTTTT. Amino acid sequence: CASKLGGDGELFF.